This record covers a single T cell receptor beta chain. Libraries were prepared by immunoSEQ multiplex PCR; TCRdb keeps only in-frame clonotypes and omits some of them. The sample has about 120,000 clones; around 90% are singletons. This CDR3 has 14 residues. The germline gives CDR1 SGHDT, CDR2 YYEEEE. The ends were cut back, 2 bases at V and 7 bases at J, with 15 bases in the middle. The sample is drawn from a study of control samples from healthy donors and cancer patients. J is TRBJ2-5 and V is TRBV5-6, with D possibly TRBD1 on 6 matching bases. The receptor was isolated from a man aged 40-50 years in good health. The source material was blood. CDR3 sequence reads: CASSLRQAKGTQYF. DNA for the CDR3: TGTGCCAGCAGCTTACGACAGGCAAAGGGGACCCAGTACTTC.